This T cell receptor (beta chain) was retrieved from a study of cytomegalovirus exposure and HLA in healthy donors. Whole-study findings and limits: Many donors carried some public TCRs, although rarity characterized most TCR sequences.

Primers: 60 Vbeta forward and 13 Jbeta reverse. Sequenced by immunoSEQ multiplex PCR; TCRdb stores in-frame clones only, minus some. In the table there are 50,000 to 70,000 clones, approximately 71% of which are singletons. As for this clone: Its specificity is unknown.

V lost 4 bases to trimming and J lost 4 bases, with 4 bases between them. CDR3 length: 11 residues. The germline V gene has CDR1 SNHLY and CDR2 FYNNEI. This sequence joins TRBV2 and TRBJ1-1; D gene uncertain. The specimen was PBMCs. The TCR was taken from a middle-aged man in good health and CMV-seropositive. The CDR3 loop is CASSVFTEAFF. For the CDR3, the DNA is TGTGCCAGCAGTGTATTCACTGAAGCTTTCTTT.